This T cell receptor beta chain was captured by sequencing in a study of cytomegalovirus exposure and HLA in healthy donors (dated by TCRdb to between 2016 and 2019). Looking at the study overall: According to an earlier analysis of several hundred of the donors, about 179 million T cells yielded 90 million to 130 million unique TCR beta sequences and about 300 Gb of sequence data. Approximately 300 gigabases of sequencing data and around 85 million unique TCR sequences made up an early release that covered 500 to 650 HLA-typed donors. The genetic ancestry cluster associated with self-reported Caucasian donors included about four fifths of the roughly 380 genotyped donors. The study aimed to test whether cataloging public T cell receptors could reveal signatures of past pathogen exposure. The study profiled the T cell repertoires of about 720 subjects by immunosequencing and related them to cytomegalovirus serostatus. Along with the roughly 670-subject first cohort, a separate validation cohort of over a hundred different subjects was used. High-throughput TCR immunosequencing, statistical association of individual TCRs with disease status, and machine learning were combined to predict cytomegalovirus infection status. In a later analysis, previously published TCR beta repertoires from some 640 donors were re-analyzed and high-resolution HLA genotyping was added so that TCR occurrence patterns could be studied. Rather than using new phenotypic data, the later analysis identified candidate immune exposures from TCR beta sequences and from how often those sequences occurred across donors. An earlier analysis of several hundred of the donors used high-throughput TCR beta sequencing to judge whether each TCR beta V gene segment behaved as functional or pseudogenic. Donor age, sex, ethnicity and CMV serostatus were compiled alongside the repertoire data. Genome-wide SNP genotypes for about 65% of the 666 donors were used in a later genetic analysis, which treated that subset as a discovery cohort. Every repertoire in the discovery cohort had been generated on one and the same sequencing platform. HLA typing included class I and class II loci at four-digit resolution. Typing coverage differed by locus: A, B, C, DRB1 and DQB1 were typed in about 620-640 donors, DQA1 in 500 to 550, DPA1 in some 570, and DPB1 in just under 490. Several DR-DQ haplotypes were handled as single units for association and clustering because linkage in the cohort was strong. Among around 400 genotyped donors of the cohort, an average of approximately 240,000 unique TCR beta nucleotide sequences was sequenced per donor, of which about 19% were non-productive.

The germline V gene provides CDR1 SGHNT and CDR2 YENEEA. Taken from cysteine to phenylalanine, the CDR3 has 14 residues. Only the CDR3 DNA is retained, 42 bases long and in frame from the first base. Trimming takes 4 bases from V and 3 bases from J, and the germline ends sit 12 bases apart. The method behind the library was the immunoSEQ multiplex PCR assay. For the multiplex PCR, a mixture combining 60 forward primers for TCR Vbeta segments and 13 reverse primers for TCR Jbeta segments was used. The CDR3 region of rearranged TCR beta genes was amplified from genomic DNA by a multiplex PCR assay. On the Illumina HiSeq System, the amplified TCR beta libraries were sequenced as 87-base-pair reads. Processing in the source paper ran as follows. A later analysis tallied roughly 76 million unique TCR beta chains across the 666 repertoires, and about 12 million of those chains were shared by two or more donors. A nearest-neighbor algorithm error-corrected the raw reads and collapsed the reads into unique sequences, merging closely related sequences to remove PCR and sequencing errors. Alignment of CDR3 sequences to IMGT reference sequences was used to assign V, D and J gene segments. For a sequence to be retained, a match of at least six nucleotides was required to both a V gene segment and a J gene segment. A rearrangement counted as productive if the CDR3 had no stop codons and remained in frame with V and J, and every other rearrangement counted as non-productive. CDR3 was defined by IMGT convention, running from the second conserved V-encoded cysteine to the conserved J-encoded phenylalanine. In an earlier analysis of roughly 610 of the donors, sequences lacking an unambiguous match to a single V gene segment were excluded. An earlier analysis of a few hundred of the donors called V segments functional above 56.7% productive rearrangements and segregating when the between-donor standard deviation exceeded 5%. A statistical classification framework was developed to diagnose cytomegalovirus status using the catalog of TCR beta chain sequences. In a later analysis, TCR nucleotide sequences were compared against IMGT/GENE-DB human TR gene sequences so that V and J genes could be assigned. A later analysis assigned CDR3 sequences and most-parsimonious VDJ recombination scenarios with the TCRdist pipeline. A later analysis defined each TCR beta chain by its CDR3 amino acid sequence plus V-gene family, and excluded reads lacking a unique V-gene family. In a later analysis, fewer than 600 highly shared, low-generation-probability nucleotide sequences were removed to address suspected cross-contamination and a sequencing artifact. In a later analysis, a clonal expansion index was calculated for each public chain from normalized within-repertoire ranks of inferred template counts. Generation probabilities in a later analysis came from a VDJ recombination model fitted to out-of-frame rearrangements, and those results were checked against IGoR. In a later analysis, TCR-TCR, TCR-HLA and TCR-CMV co-occurrence was scored with hypergeometric tests, and a repertoire-size bias correction was applied to TCR pairs. In a later analysis, false discovery rates were estimated by permuting HLA or CMV assignments 20 times. In a later analysis, co-occurring TCRs were grouped using DBSCAN, with TCRdist sequence similarity added in when clustering inside HLA-allele-positive subsets. Repertoires with fewer than 30,000 or more than 120,000 public chains were left out of co-occurrence clustering, as were a handful of repertoires with anomalous nucleotide sharing. The table was pulled from immuneACCESS by TCRdb, which kept in-frame rearrangements only. Such tables lose some clones; where checked, under half of the loss comes from unresolved V genes, and the rest has no known cause. V, J and clone size are taken as reported in that table, and D and trimming were inferred from the DNA itself. Present in this sample are about 140,000 clones, 70% to 90% of which were seen just once. The biggest ten clones account for 0.51% of the sample.

About this clone: Its specific antigen is unknown. No much larger clone is present one base from it, and per-base qualities are unavailable. Other DNA sequences from this sample encode an identical CDR3 as well.

The research as a whole found: Because counts were too low, roughly 16 rarely observed V segments, including chromosome 9 orphons, were left out of the earlier analysis of 587 of the donors. In an earlier analysis of some 640 of the donors, most TCR beta V segments were observed in productive rearrangements about 87% or about 30% of the time, broadly matching IMGT annotations. While some public TCRs were present in many individuals, most TCR sequences turned up only very rarely across donors. The classifier was reported to diagnose cytomegalovirus status with high specificity and sensitivity in both the original cohort and the validation cohort. Some IMGT-functional V segments, including TRBV6-2 and TRBV6-3, could not be distinguished by the 87-base-pair reads and were therefore excluded. This cohort had only TCR beta chains sequenced, and the lack of alpha or paired-chain data limited which features could be detected. Because HLA typing was missing for some donors at each locus, association tests included only the typed subset. The authors suggested that the approach could potentially be generalized to other disease states and immunological phenotypes. Several of the top co-occurrence clusters appeared to be linked to parvovirus B19, influenza, CMV and Epstein-Barr virus, according to a later analysis. When HLA alleles, especially DR and DQ, strongly co-occurred, TCR associations were difficult to assign to individual alleles. CMV serostatus was the only immune exposure information available for the cohort. Specific HLA alleles were associated with 15,000 to 20,000 TCR beta sequences at a false discovery rate of 0.05 in a later analysis. A further reported finding was that TCR beta sequences accurately predicted the HLA-A and HLA-B alleles for most subjects in the first cohort. A later genetic analysis reported fewer N-insertions in productive TCRs among donors in an Asian-associated ancestry cluster than the approximately 700-donor mean. In vitro tests confirmed that three of the cytomegalovirus-associated TCR beta chains recognize cytomegalovirus antigens. An association between a missense DCLRE1C variant and V-gene and J-gene trimming of TCR beta chains was found in a later genetic analysis and replicated in an independent cohort. Most CMV-associated TCR beta chains appeared to be HLA-restricted in a later analysis, and the HLA associations seemed to be driven largely by CMV exposure. Correlated functional status among segregating V segments might reflect linkage disequilibrium, but an unknown experimental factor could not be ruled out. Compared with equally common non-associated chains, HLA-associated TCR beta chains in a later analysis were more clonally expanded and had lower generation probabilities. A cluster of highly shared sequence variants was judged likely to represent a technical artifact of the sequencing pipeline. Presence/absence analyses assumed roughly uniform sequencing depth across donors, an assumption that may not hold. The study listed around 160 TCR beta chains as associated with cytomegalovirus. A later analysis found that TCR association rates varied across HLA loci, with DRB1 alleles showing the most associated TCRs and HLA-C alleles the fewest.

The cohort consisted of 650 to 700 healthy bone marrow donors. At the time of sampling, all cohort members were nominally healthy, though unrecorded immune exposures were likely present. The donor tested CMV seronegative and was one of the 352 seronegative cohort members. Every donor gave a peripheral blood sample, and the peripheral blood mononuclear cells from that sample were used for TCR beta sequencing. Genomic DNA was extracted from the blood cell samples with the Qiagen DNeasy Blood Extraction Kit. The chain is encoded by TRBV11-3 joined to TRBJ1-2; 6 matching bases give a weak D call of TRBD1. This TCR derives from a woman in her thirties or forties in good health and CMV-seronegative. The material sequenced was PBMCs. The CDR3 protein: CASSSWDTHYGYTF. The sequenced DNA: TGTGCCAGCAGCTCTTGGGACACCCACTATGGCTACACCTTC.